The 6 T cell receptor beta chains reported below all come from one sample, sequenced in a study of T cells after yellow fever vaccination. TCRdb reanalysed the 5' RACE reads using MiXCR and keeps one entry per CDR3 protein. This table holds about 160,000 distinct CDR3 sequences, around 7% found once. Sequenced material: CD4+ T cells sorted from PBMCs, taken 4 to 5 days after the first yellow fever vaccination. These receptors were obtained from a man younger than 35 who received the YFV17D yellow fever vaccine.

This clonotype has a count of ten or more. The chain joins TRBV20-1 to TRBJ2-2, with TRBD2 matching over 9 bases. V was clipped by 5 bases and J by 1 base; unmatched bases: 2. Germline V gene sequence: CDR1 DFQATT, CDR2 SNEGSKA (reference sequence). The CDR3 consists of 14 residues. The CDR3 protein is CSAVSGGNTGELFF. The CDR3 DNA reads TGCAGTGCTGTTAGCGGGGGGAACACCGGGGAGCTGTTTTTT.

This chain joins TRBV24-1 and TRBJ2-3; 7 nucleotides line up with TRBD2. The CDR3 is 15 residues long. CDR1 and CDR2 from the germline V gene are KGHDR and SFDVKD. V was clipped by 2 bases and J by 1 base; unmatched bases: 2. CDR3 in DNA: TGTGCCACCAGTGATTCCCGGGGGGGCACAGATACGCAGTATTTT. It encodes CATSDSRGGTDTQYF.

The chain recombines TRBV7-9 with TRBJ2-2, with a tentative D call TRBD1 (6 bases). The CDR3 consists of 16 residues. Germline V gene lookup returns CDR1 SEHNR and CDR2 FQNEAQ (reference sequence). The germline V and J ends were trimmed by 5 bases and 7 bases, with 20 bases remaining between them. The CDR3 sequence: CASSIRRLRGFGELFF. DNA of the CDR3: TGTGCCAGCAGCATAAGGCGCCTAAGGGGGTTCGGGGAGCTGTTTTTT.

This clonotype came up many times. The chain employs TRBV10-2 and TRBJ1-2, with D possibly being TRBD1 (5 bases). V was trimmed by 4 bases and J by 7 bases, leaving 19 bases between them. This CDR3 comprises 15 residues. Per germline, CDR1 WSHSY and CDR2 SAAADI. CDR3 region: CASSGPIGTLGGYTF. The CDR3 DNA follows: TGCGCCAGCAGTGGCCCGATCGGGACTCTAGGTGGCTACACCTTC.

This chain uses TRBV5-1 with TRBJ2-3; D is unclear. The CDR3 sequence is 15 residues long. From germline, CDR1 is SGHRS and CDR2 YFSETQ. The ends were cut back, 1 base at V and 4 bases at J, with 13 bases in the middle. CDR3 region: CASSLYSELADTQYF. DNA for the CDR3: TGCGCCAGCAGCTTGTACAGCGAGTTGGCAGATACGCAGTATTTT.

This clonotype showed up just a few times. The V call is TRBV12-3 or TRBV12-4, the J call TRBJ2-2; 8 bases align to TRBD1. Trimming at V came to 6 bases and at J to 1 base, leaving 4 bases not matched to a gene. The CDR3 contains 15 residues. The CDR3 here is CASRSDRGNTGELFF. CDR3 sequence (DNA): TGTGCCAGCAGATCAGACAGGGGGAACACCGGGGAGCTGTTTTTT.